The table lists the clone carrying this TCR beta chain with many counts. The antigen remains unidentified. Combining a sample-barcoded 5' primer with a J-beta primer mix, a second PCR ran for roughly 7 to 11 cycles. A 12-random-nucleotide template-switch adaptor tagged each cDNA molecule. TCRdb re-called the 5' RACE reads with MiXCR, one entry per CDR3 protein. The sample shows about 500,000 distinct CDR3 sequences, nearly 25% of them seen only once. This specimen comes from a study of blood T cells in healthy people across ages. CDR1 is LGHNA, CDR2 YSLEER, per germline. V was shortened by 4 bases and J by 5 bases, with 14 bases between the two germline ends. The length of the CDR3 is 14 residues. General observations from the study: TCR beta diversity per million T cells fell roughly linearly with age.

These same records also appear under a second study, on T cells of mothers and their children.

What was sequenced was blood. This clonotype was sampled from a boy aged 10-17 years in good health. This chain connects TRBV4-3 to TRBJ2-5; no clear D gene. The CDR3 nucleotides are TGCGCCAGCAGCCCCATTCAAGGCGCCGAGACCCAGTACTTC. Protein sequence: CASSPIQGAETQYF.